This TCR beta chain emerged from a study of T cell responses to AZD1222 COVID-19 vaccine. The method was immunoSEQ multiplex PCR; TCRdb's version includes in-frame clones alone and lacks a portion of them. The table has roughly 170,000 clones, about nine tenths seen once. The CDR3 is 16 amino acids. With 7 bases clipped from V and 8 bases from J, the junction kept 15 bases outside the gene matches. From germline, CDR1 is LNHDA and CDR2 SQIVND (reference sequence). As regards this clone: What it binds is not known.

General study findings and limits: Among those given AZD1222, only five or six were seropositive at baseline. The study reported that nearly half of spike-specific TCRs target unmutated variant regions.

Sequenced here: peripheral blood, sampled on day 0 of AZD1222 vaccination. The source is an adult in good health. This chain joins TRBV19 and TRBJ2-1; 9 bases match TRBD1. Here the CDR3 reads CASNVLGQGGIDEQFF. In DNA, the CDR3 is TGTGCCAGTAATGTATTGGGACAGGGTGGGATAGATGAGCAGTTCTTC.